These T cell receptor beta chains were read from a single sample in a study of T-cell reconstitution after alpha-beta-depleted transplantation in children. TCRdb itself ran the PCR reads through MiXCR, one entry per CDR3 protein. The sample holds over 150,000 distinct CDR3 sequences; around 10% are singletons and the top ten take less than 15%. Specimen: PBMCs, collected before TCRalphabeta/CD19-depleted stem cell transplant. Receptor source: a boy aged 2 to 10 with acute myeloid leukemia, due to receive a stem cell transplant. CDR3s include the opening cysteine and the closing phenylalanine or tryptophan. The D gene is left open where the match is weak. Size values are once, few and many counts, or a class for expanded clones, and some rows have none.

clone_size: many
j_call: TRBJ2-1
v_call: TRBV7-2
d_call: .
cdr3_nt: TGTGCCAGCAGCTTTGTGTACTCGTACAATGAGCAGTTCTTC
cdr3_aa: CASSFVYSYNEQFF

clone_size: many
j_call: TRBJ1-2
v_call: TRBV7-2
d_call: TRBD1
cdr3_nt: TGTGCCAGCAGCTTAGCCGGGGGACAGCCCTATGGCTACACCTTC
cdr3_aa: CASSLAGGQPYGYTF

clone_size: many
j_call: TRBJ1-1
v_call: TRBV7-9
d_call: .
cdr3_nt: TGTGCCAGCAGCTTCCAGGGGGAAGCTTTCTTT
cdr3_aa: CASSFQGEAFF

clone_size: few
j_call: TRBJ1-5
v_call: TRBV6-1
d_call: .
cdr3_nt: TGTGCCAGCAGCCTAGACGGAGGTCCTAATCAGCCCCAGCATTTT
cdr3_aa: CASSLDGGPNQPQHF

clone_size: many
j_call: TRBJ2-1
v_call: TRBV7-2
d_call: .
cdr3_nt: TGTGCCAGCAGCGACCATCTCGGGCAGTTCTTC
cdr3_aa: CASSDHLGQFF

clone_size: .
j_call: TRBJ2-6
v_call: TRBV5-7
d_call: TRBD2
cdr3_nt: TGTGCCATGGCCCGGGGGGTCCTCTGCTGGGCCAACGTCCTGACTTTC
cdr3_aa: CAMARGVLCWANVLTF

clone_size: many
j_call: TRBJ2-1
v_call: TRBV11-2
d_call: .
cdr3_nt: TGTGCCAGCAGCTTAGAACAGGGGGGGGTTAGCTCCTACAACGAGCAGTTCTTC
cdr3_aa: CASSLEQGGVSSYNEQFF

clone_size: .
j_call: TRBJ2-3
v_call: TRBV6-5
d_call: .
cdr3_nt: TGTGCCAGCAGTTACGGCCGAGGAAGAGGGGCGCTAACAGATACGCAGTATTTT
cdr3_aa: CASSYGRGRGALTDTQYF

clone_size: many
j_call: TRBJ1-1
v_call: TRBV9
d_call: .
cdr3_nt: TGTGCCAGCAGCTCTTCTCCTCTGGGAACTGAAGCTTTCTTT
cdr3_aa: CASSSSPLGTEAFF

clone_size: many
j_call: TRBJ2-1
v_call: TRBV5-1
d_call: TRBD2
cdr3_nt: TGCGCCAGCAGCTTGCCCTCCGTGTTAGCGGGAGAAGAAAGCTCCTACAATGAGCAGTTCTTC
cdr3_aa: CASSLPSVLAGEESSYNEQFF

clone_size: .
j_call: TRBJ2-5
v_call: TRBV27
d_call: TRBD2
cdr3_nt: TGTGCCAGCAGTTCGCGGACTAGCGGCTTACAAGAGACCCAGTACTTC
cdr3_aa: CASSSRTSGLQETQYF

clone_size: .
j_call: TRBJ2-2
v_call: TRBV14
d_call: .
cdr3_nt: TGTGCCAGCAGCCAATGGCGGAACACCGGGGAGCTGTTTTTT
cdr3_aa: CASSQWRNTGELFF

clone_size: many
j_call: TRBJ2-2
v_call: TRBV18
d_call: TRBD1
cdr3_nt: TGTGCCAGCTCGCTCACTCAGGGGGCGGACACCGGGGAGCTGTTTTTT
cdr3_aa: CASSLTQGADTGELFF

clone_size: many
j_call: TRBJ2-5
v_call: TRBV5-4
d_call: TRBD1
cdr3_nt: TGTGCCAGCAGCTTGGTTGGGTGGGGACAGAAAGAGACCCAGTACTTC
cdr3_aa: CASSLVGWGQKETQYF

clone_size: many
j_call: TRBJ1-5
v_call: TRBV28
d_call: .
cdr3_nt: TGTGCCAGCAGGTCACCGGTTCCTCTTAGTCAGCCCCAGCATTTT
cdr3_aa: CASRSPVPLSQPQHF

clone_size: many
j_call: TRBJ2-5
v_call: TRBV5-4
d_call: TRBD2
cdr3_nt: TGTGCCAGCAGCCCCACCGGAGCGGGGGGGCGGGAGACCCAGTACTTC
cdr3_aa: CASSPTGAGGRETQYF

clone_size: many
j_call: TRBJ2-3
v_call: TRBV12-3/TRBV12-4
d_call: TRBD1
cdr3_nt: TGTGCCAGCACCGGGACAGCCCTAGATTTGGATACGCAGTATTTT
cdr3_aa: CASTGTALDLDTQYF

clone_size: many
j_call: TRBJ2-3
v_call: TRBV11-2
d_call: TRBD1
cdr3_nt: TGTGCCAGCAGCTGGCGGGACAGGGGAACAGATACGCAGTATTTT
cdr3_aa: CASSWRDRGTDTQYF

clone_size: many
j_call: TRBJ1-2
v_call: TRBV5-1
d_call: .
cdr3_nt: TGCGCCAGCAGGACCACCGGGATTTTTACCTATGGCTACACCTTC
cdr3_aa: CASRTTGIFTYGYTF

clone_size: many
j_call: TRBJ2-7
v_call: TRBV12-3/TRBV12-4
d_call: .
cdr3_nt: TGTGCCAGCAGTAGGGGCATCGGGTACGAGCAGTACTTC
cdr3_aa: CASSRGIGYEQYF

clone_size: many
j_call: TRBJ2-7
v_call: TRBV29-1
d_call: TRBD1
cdr3_nt: TGCAGCGTTGAAGAAAGGGGACAGGGCTCCTACGAGCAGTACTTC
cdr3_aa: CSVEERGQGSYEQYF

clone_size: many
j_call: TRBJ2-5
v_call: TRBV3-1
d_call: TRBD2
cdr3_nt: TGTGCCAGCAGCCAAGGTAGCGGGAGTTACGGGGGCCAAGAGACCCAGTACTTC
cdr3_aa: CASSQGSGSYGGQETQYF